The entry below gives a single T cell receptor beta chain sequence along with its context. What antigen it recognizes has not been identified. No much larger clone is present one base from it, and per-base qualities are unavailable. These data belong to a study of STAT3 mutations in large granular lymphocyte leukemia (dated by TCRdb to between 2017 and 2020). Concerning the study at large: Canonical activating STAT3 mutations were detected in roughly half of the longitudinally sequenced T-LGLL patients. As controls, the study also included longitudinal sequencing of a couple of patients with natural killer LGL leukemia. Some 18 representative T-LGLL cases were selected from an initial cohort of 200 to 250 LGL patients for longitudinal TCRbeta and STAT3 sequencing. One or more immunosuppressive therapy regimens were given to more than half of T-LGLL patients, and hematologic response was seen in around 40% of the treated patients. To reconstruct clonal hierarchy and dynamics, serial deep sequencing of TCRbeta CDR3 and STAT3 was performed in patients with T-cell large granular lymphocyte leukemia. On average, sequencing was done at around 4 time points per patient, with the number of samplings ranging from 2 to 8. General study outcomes and caveats: In several patients, dominant TCR clone burden exceeded STAT3 mutant burden, suggesting STAT3 mutation arose secondarily within a pre-expanded clone. Because no samples were available when a clone first appeared, clonal expansion had to be inferred from samplings taken at other points. All T-LGLL patients had at least one immunodominant TCRbeta clonotype, and roughly half had multiple immunodominant subclonotypes. In 6 of 18 patients, TCR clonotype switching occurred after therapy, and every newly emerging clone was STAT3 wild type. Linking therapy response to changes in TCR clonal burden was complicated by variable intervals between samplings and by differing treatment regimens. Because codominant clonotypes persisted in some patients, a small but highly pathogenic clone may have been missed.

DNA was extracted from blood mononuclear cells, with the same DNA used for both TCR and STAT3 sequencing. V drops 3 bases and J drops 8 bases, leaving 10 bases in between. Measured from the cysteine to the phenylalanine, the CDR3 is 12 residues long. The sequence is cut down to CDR3 DNA, 36 bases in frame from base 1. Sequences SGHDT (CDR1) and YYEEEE (CDR2) are obtained from the germline V gene. TCRbeta libraries were sequenced on an Illumina MiSeq, averaging around 40,000 productive templates per sample. Using multiplex PCR amplification, the immunoSEQ assay generated the TCRbeta CDR3 libraries. The authors' pipeline ran thus. Following a previously defined approach, repertoire diversity was calculated, and values close to 0 point to extremely monoclonal samples. The table comes from immuneACCESS by way of TCRdb, which keeps in-frame sequences with V and J called. Part of the clones is missing from these tables; in studies checked, under half for an unresolved V gene and the rest for unknown reasons. V, J and clone size are taken as reported in that table, and D and trimming were inferred from the DNA itself. Here the sample has nearly 25,000 clones; approximately 94% occur a single time. The ten most abundant clones make up about 6.5% of the sample.

The receptor chain draws on TRBV5-6 and TRBJ2-3, with an unclear D gene assignment. Sequencing was done on a sample of peripheral blood mononuclear cells. The source of this sequence is a man aged 35 to 55 with T-cell large granular lymphocyte leukemia. Some clones in this sample may be carry-over from other donors' samples. The age is the age at diagnosis. The CDR3 sequence is CASSSTLGTQYF. At the DNA level, the sequence is TGTGCCAGCAGCTCGACGTTGGGTACGCAGTATTTT.